This TCR beta chain came from a study of beta chain features in type 1 diabetes. At the level of the study: Patients did not differ from healthy donors in age, gender or cell yield. Study-wide results and caveats: Any role of HLA type in TCRB rearrangement remained unresolved here. Type 1 diabetes patients showed a moderate but significant shortening of TCRB CDR3s in all four CD4+ subsets.

This clone was counted only a few times. Its cognate antigen is unknown. Of the isolated RNA, all was reverse transcribed, and so the sequenced material was expressed TCRB transcripts. Several million reads was the average for naive, central memory and regulatory T cell samples. Clones were read by immunoSEQ multiplex PCR, and TCRdb kept only the in-frame ones, dropping some. The sample carries 300,000 to 350,000 clones, 7% to 10% recorded once. The CDR3 consists of 13 residues. Germline V gene sequence: CDR1 LNHDA, CDR2 SQIVND (reference sequence). V gave up 8 bases and J gave up 4 bases, with 14 bases separating them. By way of CD45RO/CCR7/CD25/CD127/CD95/CD27, the CD4+ regulatory, stem cell-like memory, central memory and naive cells were sorted.

This clonotype was sampled from a young man with type 1 diabetes. The rearrangement links TRBV19 to TRBJ2-5; possible D gene TRBD2, 6 bases. Sequencing was done on a sample of central memory CD4+ T cells from blood. CDR3 nucleotides: TGTGCCAGTGCTGGAGGGCTCCGAGAGACCCAGTACTTC. This gives the protein CASAGGLRETQYF.